This TCR beta chain came from a study of blood T cell repertoires in COVID-19. Study as a whole: COVID-19 samples collected from the United States, Italy and Spain covered acute and convalescent phases. Sample material is recorded as cDNA or gDNA derived from T cells, B-cell-depleted T cells, or PBMCs.

Per the authors' pipeline: Amplification with reference gene primers provided the estimates of nucleated cell counts. TCRdb's copy holds only in-frame clones and misses some; the assay was immunoSEQ multiplex PCR. The V and J calls and the clone size are those of that table, but D and trimming were determined from the DNA. Found here are about 180,000 clones, more than 70% of them singletons; the top ten hold about 10%. There are 15 residues in the CDR3. Germline CDR1 and CDR2: SGHKS and YYEKEE (reference sequence). Trimming stripped 6 bases from V and 1 base from J, with 16 bases between. This receptor was identified in an elderly woman with active or convalescent COVID-19. This sequence joins TRBV5-5 and TRBJ1-1; a weak D match, TRBD1 (5 bases). Sequencing was carried out using peripheral blood. The CDR3 reads CASTPPGGWNTEAFF. CDR3 in DNA: TGTGCCAGCACCCCCCCGGGGGGGTGGAACACTGAAGCTTTCTTT.